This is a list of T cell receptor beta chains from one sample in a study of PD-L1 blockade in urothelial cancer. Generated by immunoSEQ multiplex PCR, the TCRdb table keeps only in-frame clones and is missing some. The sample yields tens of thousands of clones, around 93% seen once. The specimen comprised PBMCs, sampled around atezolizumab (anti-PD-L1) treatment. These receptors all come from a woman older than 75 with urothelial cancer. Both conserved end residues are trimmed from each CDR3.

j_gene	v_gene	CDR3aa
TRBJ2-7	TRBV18	ASSPLAGVYEQY
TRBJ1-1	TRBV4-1	ASSQDSAGSTEAF
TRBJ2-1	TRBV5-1	ASSLDRAYNEQF
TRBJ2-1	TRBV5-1	ASSAETSRSWTEQF
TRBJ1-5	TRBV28	ASSLFGQGASQPQH
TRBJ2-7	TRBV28	ASGTSTYEQY
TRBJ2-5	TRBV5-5	ASSLVLAGGLETQY
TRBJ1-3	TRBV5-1	ASSSSTGSQPSGNTIY
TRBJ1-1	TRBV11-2	ASSPPTGAGTEAF
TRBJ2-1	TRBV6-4	ASSDSQGGYSEQF
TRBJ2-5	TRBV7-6	ASSLPGSSGGQETQY
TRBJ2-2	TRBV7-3	ASSPDRDNTGELF
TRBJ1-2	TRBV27	ASSLGTNYGYT
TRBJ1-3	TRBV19	ASSPTTVTSGNTIY
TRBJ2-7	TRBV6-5	ASSYGGGPRYEQY
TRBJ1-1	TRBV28	ASSFYRADAEAF
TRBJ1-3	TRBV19	ASSPQLSGNTIY
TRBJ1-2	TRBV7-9	ASSPGRGDYGYT
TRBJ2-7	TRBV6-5	ASRLTDRGNYEQY
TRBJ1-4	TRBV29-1	SVADWATNEKLF
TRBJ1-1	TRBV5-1	ASSLGAQLNTEAF
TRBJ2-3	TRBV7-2	ASSFAGGLGTDTQY
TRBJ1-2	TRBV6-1	ASSSGYGYT
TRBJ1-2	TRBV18	ASSPQGNYGYT
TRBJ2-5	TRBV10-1	ASSESGRERETQY
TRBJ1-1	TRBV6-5	ASSPLPGGTEAF
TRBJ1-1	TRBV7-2	ASSSQGVNTEAF
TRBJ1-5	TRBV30	AWGDRFRDQPQH
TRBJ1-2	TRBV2	ASRRGPTMGYT
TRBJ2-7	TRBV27	ASSFSSLLAGGPHEQY
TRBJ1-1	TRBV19	ASSTRQGPNTEAF
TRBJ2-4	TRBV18	ASSPQIGRGNIQY
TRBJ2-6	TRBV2	ASSGQGRFGANVLT
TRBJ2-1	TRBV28	ASSPTGKHEQF
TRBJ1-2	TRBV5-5	ASSLAGQLDYGYT
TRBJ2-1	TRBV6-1	ASSEVLGLASYNEQF
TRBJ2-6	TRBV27	ASSSEGVSSGANVLT
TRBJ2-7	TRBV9	ASSVAGSGTLVEQY
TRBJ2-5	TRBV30	AWSVRGKETQY
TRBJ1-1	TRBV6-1	ASSEALPGLGGSRPEAF